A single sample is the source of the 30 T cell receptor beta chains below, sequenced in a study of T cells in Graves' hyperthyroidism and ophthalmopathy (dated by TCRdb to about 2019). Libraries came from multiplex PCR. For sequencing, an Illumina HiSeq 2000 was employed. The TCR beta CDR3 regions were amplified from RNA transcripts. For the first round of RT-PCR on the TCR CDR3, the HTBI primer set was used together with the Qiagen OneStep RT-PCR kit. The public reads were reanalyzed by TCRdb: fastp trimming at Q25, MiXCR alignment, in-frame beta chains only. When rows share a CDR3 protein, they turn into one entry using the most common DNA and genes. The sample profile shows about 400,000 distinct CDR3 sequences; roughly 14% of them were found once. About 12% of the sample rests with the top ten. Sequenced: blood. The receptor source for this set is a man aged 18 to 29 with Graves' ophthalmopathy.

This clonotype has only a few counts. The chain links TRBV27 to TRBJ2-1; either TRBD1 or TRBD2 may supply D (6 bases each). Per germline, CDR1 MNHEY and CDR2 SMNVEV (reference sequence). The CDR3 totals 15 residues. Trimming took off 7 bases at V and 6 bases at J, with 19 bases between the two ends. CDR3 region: CASTGRGDLSNEQFF. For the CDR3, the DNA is TGTGCCAGCACCGGAAGGGGGGACTTATCCAATGAGCAGTTCTTC.

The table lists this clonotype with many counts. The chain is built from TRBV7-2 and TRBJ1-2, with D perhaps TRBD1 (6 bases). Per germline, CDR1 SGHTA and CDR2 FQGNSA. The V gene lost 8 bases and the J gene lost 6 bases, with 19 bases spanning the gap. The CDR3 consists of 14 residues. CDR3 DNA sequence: TGTGCCAGCGTTTTCGACAGGTTCCTCGATGGCTACACCTTC. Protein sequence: CASVFDRFLDGYTF.

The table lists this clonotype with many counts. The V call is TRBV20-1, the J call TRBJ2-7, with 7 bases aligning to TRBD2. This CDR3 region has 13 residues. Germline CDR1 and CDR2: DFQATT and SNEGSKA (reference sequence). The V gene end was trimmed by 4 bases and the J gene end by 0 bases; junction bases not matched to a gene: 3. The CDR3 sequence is CSATSGISYEQYF. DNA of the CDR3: TGCAGTGCTACGAGCGGGATCTCCTACGAGCAGTACTTC.

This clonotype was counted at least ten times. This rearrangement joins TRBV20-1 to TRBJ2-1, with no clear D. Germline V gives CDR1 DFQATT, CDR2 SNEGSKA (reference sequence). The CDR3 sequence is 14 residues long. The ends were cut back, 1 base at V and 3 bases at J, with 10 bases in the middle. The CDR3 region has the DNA TGCAGTGCTAGAGTTGCAGGCTTCTACAATGAGCAGTTCTTC. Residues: CSARVAGFYNEQFF.

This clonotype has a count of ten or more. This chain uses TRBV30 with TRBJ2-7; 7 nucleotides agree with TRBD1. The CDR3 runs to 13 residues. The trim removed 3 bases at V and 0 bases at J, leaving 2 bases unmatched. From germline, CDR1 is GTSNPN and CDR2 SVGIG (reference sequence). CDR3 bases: TGTGCCTGGAGCACAGGGGACTCCTACGAGCAGTACTTC. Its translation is CAWSTGDSYEQYF.

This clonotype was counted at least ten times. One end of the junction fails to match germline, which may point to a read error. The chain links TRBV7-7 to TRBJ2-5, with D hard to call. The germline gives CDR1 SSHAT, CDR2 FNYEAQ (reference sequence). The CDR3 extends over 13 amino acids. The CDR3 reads CASSLMYQETQYF. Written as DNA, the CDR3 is TGTGCTAGCAGCTTAATGTACCAAGAGACCCAGTACTTC.

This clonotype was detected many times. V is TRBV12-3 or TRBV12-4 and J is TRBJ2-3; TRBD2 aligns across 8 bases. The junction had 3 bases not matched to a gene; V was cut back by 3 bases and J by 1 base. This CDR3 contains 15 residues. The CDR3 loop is CASSFAGGGTDTQYF. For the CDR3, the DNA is TGTGCCAGCAGTTTCGCGGGGGGCGGCACAGATACGCAGTATTTT.

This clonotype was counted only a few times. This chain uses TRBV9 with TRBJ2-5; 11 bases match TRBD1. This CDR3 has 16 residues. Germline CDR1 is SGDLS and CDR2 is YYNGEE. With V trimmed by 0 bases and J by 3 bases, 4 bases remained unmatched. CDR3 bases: TGTGCCAGCAGCGTAGGGGACAGGGGGTTCGAAGAGACCCAGTACTTC. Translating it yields CASSVGDRGFEETQYF.

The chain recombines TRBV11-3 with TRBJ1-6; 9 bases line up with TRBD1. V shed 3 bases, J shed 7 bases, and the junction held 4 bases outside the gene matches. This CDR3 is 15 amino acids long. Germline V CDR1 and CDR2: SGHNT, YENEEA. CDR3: CASSFQQGANSPLHF. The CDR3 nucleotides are TGTGCCAGCAGCTTCCAACAGGGGGCCAATTCACCCCTCCACTTT.

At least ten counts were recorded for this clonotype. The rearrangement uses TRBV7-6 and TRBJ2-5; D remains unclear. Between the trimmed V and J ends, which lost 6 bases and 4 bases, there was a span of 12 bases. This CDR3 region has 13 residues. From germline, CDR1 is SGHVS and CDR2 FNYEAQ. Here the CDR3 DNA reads TGTGCCAGCAGAAGACGGGTTTCAGAGACCCAGTACTTC. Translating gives CASRRRVSETQYF.

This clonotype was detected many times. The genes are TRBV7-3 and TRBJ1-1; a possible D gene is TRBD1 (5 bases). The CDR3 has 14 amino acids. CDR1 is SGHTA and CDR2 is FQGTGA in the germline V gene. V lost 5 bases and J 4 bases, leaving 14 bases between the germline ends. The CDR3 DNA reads TGTGCCAGCAGCCCCGCAGGGTTACGCACTGAAGCTTTCTTT. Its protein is CASSPAGLRTEAFF.

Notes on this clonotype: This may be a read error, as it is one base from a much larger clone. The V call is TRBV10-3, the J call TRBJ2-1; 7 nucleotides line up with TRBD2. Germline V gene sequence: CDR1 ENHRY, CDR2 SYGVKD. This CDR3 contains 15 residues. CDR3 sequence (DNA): TGTACCATCAGTGGGGGACTACCAAACTACAATGAGCAGTTCTTC. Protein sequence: CTISGGLPNYNEQFF.

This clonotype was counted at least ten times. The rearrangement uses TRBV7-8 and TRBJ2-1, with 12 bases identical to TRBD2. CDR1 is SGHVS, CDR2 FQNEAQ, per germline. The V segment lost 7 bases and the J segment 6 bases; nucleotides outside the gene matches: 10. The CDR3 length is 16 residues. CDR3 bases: TGTGCCAGCACTGCTATCCCTAGCGGGAGGGCCAATGAGCAGTTCTTC. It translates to CASTAIPSGRANEQFF.

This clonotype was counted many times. DNA of the CDR3: TGTGCCAGCAGTTTTCAGGGAGCTAACACTGAAGCTTTCTTT. It codes for CASSFQGANTEAFF. V and J are TRBV25-1 and TRBJ1-1, with D perhaps matching TRBD1 (5 bases). Germline V gives CDR1 MGHDK, CDR2 SYGVNS. V was cut by 5 bases and J by 2 bases, with 12 bases left in between. The CDR3 loop spans 14 amino acids.

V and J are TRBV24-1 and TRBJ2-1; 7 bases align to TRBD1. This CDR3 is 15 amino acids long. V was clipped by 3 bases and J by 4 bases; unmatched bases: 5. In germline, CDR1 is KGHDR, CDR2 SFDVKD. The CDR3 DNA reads TGTGCCACCAGTGATATCACAGGGGCGTACAATGAGCAGTTCTTC. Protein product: CATSDITGAYNEQFF.

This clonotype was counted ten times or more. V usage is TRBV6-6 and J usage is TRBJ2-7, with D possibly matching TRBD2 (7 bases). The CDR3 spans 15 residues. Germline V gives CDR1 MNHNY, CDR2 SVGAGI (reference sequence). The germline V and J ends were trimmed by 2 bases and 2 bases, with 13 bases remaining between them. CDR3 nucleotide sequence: TGTGCCAGCAGTTACGGGGGGGGACACCCCTACGAGCAGTACTTC. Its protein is CASSYGGGHPYEQYF.

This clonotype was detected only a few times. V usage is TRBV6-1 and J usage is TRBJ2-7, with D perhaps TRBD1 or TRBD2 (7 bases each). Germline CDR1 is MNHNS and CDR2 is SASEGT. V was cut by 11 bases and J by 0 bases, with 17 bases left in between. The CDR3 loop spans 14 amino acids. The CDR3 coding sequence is TGTGCCGCCAGGGGGGGGGTCAGCTCCTACGAGCAGTACTTC. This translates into CAARGGVSSYEQYF.

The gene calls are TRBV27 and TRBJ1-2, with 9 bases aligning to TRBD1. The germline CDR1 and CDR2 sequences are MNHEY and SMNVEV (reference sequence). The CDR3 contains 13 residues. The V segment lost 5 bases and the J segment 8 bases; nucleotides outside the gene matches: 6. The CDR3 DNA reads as TGTGCCAGCAGTCCGGGACAGGGTACGGGCTACACCTTC. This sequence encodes CASSPGQGTGYTF.

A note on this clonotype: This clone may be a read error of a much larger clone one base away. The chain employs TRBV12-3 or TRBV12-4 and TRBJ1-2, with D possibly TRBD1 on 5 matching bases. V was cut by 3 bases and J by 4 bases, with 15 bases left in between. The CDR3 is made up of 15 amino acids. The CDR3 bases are TGTGCCAGCAGTTTTTTGGCCGGACATTCCTATGGCTACACCTTC. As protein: CASSFLAGHSYGYTF.

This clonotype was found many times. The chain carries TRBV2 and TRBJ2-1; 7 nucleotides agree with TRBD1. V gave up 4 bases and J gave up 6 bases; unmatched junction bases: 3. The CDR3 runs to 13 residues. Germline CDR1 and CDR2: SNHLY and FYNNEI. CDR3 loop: CASSGPGGNEQFF. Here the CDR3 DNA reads TGTGCCAGCAGTGGTCCAGGGGGCAATGAGCAGTTCTTC.

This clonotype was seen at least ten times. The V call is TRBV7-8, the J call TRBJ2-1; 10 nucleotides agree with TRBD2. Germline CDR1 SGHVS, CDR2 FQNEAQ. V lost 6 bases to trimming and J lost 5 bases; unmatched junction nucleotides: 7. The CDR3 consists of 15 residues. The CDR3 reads CASRYNGTSDNEQFF. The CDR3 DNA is TGTGCCAGCAGATATAATGGGACTAGCGACAATGAGCAGTTCTTC.

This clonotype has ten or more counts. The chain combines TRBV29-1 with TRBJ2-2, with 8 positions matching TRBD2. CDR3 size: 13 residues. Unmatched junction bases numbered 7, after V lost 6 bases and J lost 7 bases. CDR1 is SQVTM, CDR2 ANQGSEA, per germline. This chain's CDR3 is CSVGLGDVGELFF. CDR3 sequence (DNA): TGCAGCGTGGGACTAGGGGATGTCGGGGAGCTGTTTTTT.

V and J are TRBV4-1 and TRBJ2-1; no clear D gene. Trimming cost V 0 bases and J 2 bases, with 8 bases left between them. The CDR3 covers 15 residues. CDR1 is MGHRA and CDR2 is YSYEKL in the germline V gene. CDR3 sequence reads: CASSQEELTYNEQFF. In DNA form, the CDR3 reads TGCGCCAGCAGCCAAGAAGAACTAACCTACAATGAGCAGTTCTTC.

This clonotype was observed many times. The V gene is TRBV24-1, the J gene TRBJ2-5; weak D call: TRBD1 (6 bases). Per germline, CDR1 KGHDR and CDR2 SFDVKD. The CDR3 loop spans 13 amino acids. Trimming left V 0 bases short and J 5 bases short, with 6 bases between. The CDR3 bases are TGTGCCACCAGTGATTTGAGGGGGGAGACCCAGTACTTC. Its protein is CATSDLRGETQYF.

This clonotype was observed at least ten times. CDR3 nucleotide sequence: TGTGCCAGCAGCTTCGACCCCCAATATGGCTACACCTTC. Protein: CASSFDPQYGYTF. V gene TRBV11-3 combines with J gene TRBJ1-2; D not certain. V lost 3 bases to trimming and J lost 5 bases, with 10 bases between them. CDR1 and CDR2 from the germline V gene are SGHNT and YENEEA. The CDR3 totals 13 residues. Complete variable domain (other parts from reference TRBV11-3 and TRBJ1-2): EAGVVQSPRYKIIEKKQPVAFWCNPISGHNTLYWYLQNLGQGPELLIRYENEEAVDDSQLPKDRFSAERLKGVDSTLKIQPAELGDSAVYLCASSFDPQYGYTFGSGTRLTVV.

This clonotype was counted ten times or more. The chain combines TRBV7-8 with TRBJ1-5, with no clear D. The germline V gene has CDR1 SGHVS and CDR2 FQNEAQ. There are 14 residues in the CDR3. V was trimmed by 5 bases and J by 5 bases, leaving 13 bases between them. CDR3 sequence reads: CASSLITTDQPQHF. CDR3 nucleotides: TGTGCCAGCAGCCTTATCACCACGGATCAGCCCCAGCATTTT.

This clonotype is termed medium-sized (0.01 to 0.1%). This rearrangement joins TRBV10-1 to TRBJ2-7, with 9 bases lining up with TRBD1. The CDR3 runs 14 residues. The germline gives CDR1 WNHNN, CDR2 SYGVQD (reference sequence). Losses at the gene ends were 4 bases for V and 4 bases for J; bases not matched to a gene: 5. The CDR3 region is CASSAQGADYEQYF. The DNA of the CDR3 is TGCGCCAGCAGTGCACAGGGGGCGGATTACGAGCAGTACTTC.

The CDR3 DNA reads TGTGCCACCTCGACTAGTTCCACAGATACGCAGTATTTT. Translated, it gives CATSTSSTDTQYF. This sequence joins TRBV19 and TRBJ2-3; a weak D match, TRBD2 (6 bases). The CDR3 is 13 residues long. Per the germline V gene, CDR1 is LNHDA and CDR2 is SQIVND (reference sequence). V gave up 10 bases and J gave up 2 bases, with 13 bases separating them.

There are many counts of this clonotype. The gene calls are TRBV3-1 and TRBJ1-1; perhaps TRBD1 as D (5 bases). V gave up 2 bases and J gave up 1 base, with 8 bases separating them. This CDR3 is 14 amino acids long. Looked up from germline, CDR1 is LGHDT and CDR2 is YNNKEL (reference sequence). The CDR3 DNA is TGTGCCAGCAGCCAATTTGGGGGGAACACTGAAGCTTTCTTT. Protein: CASSQFGGNTEAFF.

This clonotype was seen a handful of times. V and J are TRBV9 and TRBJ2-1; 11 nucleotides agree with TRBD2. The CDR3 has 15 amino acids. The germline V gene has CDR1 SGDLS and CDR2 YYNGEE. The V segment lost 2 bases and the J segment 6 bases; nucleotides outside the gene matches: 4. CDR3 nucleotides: TGTGCCAGCAGCGTTAGCGGGAGGGGGCCCAATGAGCAGTTCTTC. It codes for CASSVSGRGPNEQFF. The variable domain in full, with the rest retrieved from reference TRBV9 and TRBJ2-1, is DSGVTQTPKHLITATGQRVTLRCSPRSGDLSVYWYQQSLDQGLQFLIQYYNGEERAKGNILERFSAQQFPDLHSELNLSSLELGDSALYFCASSVSGRGPNEQFFGPGTRLTVL.